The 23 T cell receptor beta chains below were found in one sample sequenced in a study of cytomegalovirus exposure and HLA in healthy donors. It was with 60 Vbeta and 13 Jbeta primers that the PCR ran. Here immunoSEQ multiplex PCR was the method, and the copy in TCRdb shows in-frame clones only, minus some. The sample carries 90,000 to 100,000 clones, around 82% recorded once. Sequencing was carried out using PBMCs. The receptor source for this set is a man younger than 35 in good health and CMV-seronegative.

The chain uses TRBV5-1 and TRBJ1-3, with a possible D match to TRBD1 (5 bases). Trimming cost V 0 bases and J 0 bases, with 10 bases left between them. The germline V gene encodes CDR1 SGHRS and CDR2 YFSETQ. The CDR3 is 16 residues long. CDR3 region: CASSLEGLLSGNTIYF. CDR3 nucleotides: TGCGCCAGCAGCTTGGAGGGGCTGCTCTCTGGAAACACCATATATTTT.

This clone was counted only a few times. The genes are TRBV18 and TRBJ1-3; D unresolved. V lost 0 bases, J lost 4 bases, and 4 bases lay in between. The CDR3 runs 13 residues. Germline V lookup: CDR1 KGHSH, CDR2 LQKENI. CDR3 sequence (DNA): TGTGCCAGCTCACCACCGGCAGGAAACACCATATATTTT. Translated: CASSPPAGNTIYF.

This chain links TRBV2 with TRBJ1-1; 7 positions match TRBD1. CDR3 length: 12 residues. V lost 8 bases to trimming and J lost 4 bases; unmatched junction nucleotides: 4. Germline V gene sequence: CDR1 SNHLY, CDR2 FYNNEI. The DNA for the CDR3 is TGTGCCAGCGAGAGGGACAGCACTGAAGCTTTCTTT. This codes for CASERDSTEAFF.

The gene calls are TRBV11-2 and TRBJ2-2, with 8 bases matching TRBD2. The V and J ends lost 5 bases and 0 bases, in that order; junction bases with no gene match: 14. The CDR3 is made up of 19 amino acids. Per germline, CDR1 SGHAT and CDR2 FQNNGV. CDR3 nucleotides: TGTGCCAGCAGCCAAACACTTCGTATCGGGGGGGCGAACACCGGGGAGCTGTTTTTT. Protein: CASSQTLRIGGANTGELFF. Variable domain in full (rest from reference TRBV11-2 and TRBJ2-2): EAGVAQSPRYKIIEKRQSVAFWCNPISGHATLYWYQQILGQGPKLLIQFQNNGVVDDSQLPKDRFSAERLKGVDSTLKIQPAKLEDSAVYLCASSQTLRIGGANTGELFFGEGSRLTVL.

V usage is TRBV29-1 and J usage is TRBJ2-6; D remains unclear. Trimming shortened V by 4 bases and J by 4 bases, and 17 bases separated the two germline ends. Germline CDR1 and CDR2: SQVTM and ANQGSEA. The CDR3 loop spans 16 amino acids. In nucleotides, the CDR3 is TGCAGCGTTGTAGCACGCGAAAGATCCGGGGCCAACGTCCTGACTTTC. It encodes CSVVARERSGANVLTF.

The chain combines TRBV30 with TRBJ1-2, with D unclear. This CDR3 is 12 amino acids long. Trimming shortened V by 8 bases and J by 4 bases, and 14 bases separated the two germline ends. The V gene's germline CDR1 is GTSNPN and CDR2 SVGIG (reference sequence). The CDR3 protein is CAGSEDLYGYTF. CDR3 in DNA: TGTGCCGGTAGCGAGGACCTCTATGGCTACACCTTC.

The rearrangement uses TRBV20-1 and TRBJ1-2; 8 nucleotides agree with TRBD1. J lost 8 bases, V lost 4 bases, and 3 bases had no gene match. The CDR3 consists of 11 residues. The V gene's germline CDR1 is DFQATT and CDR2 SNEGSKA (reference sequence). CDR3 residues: CSATRTGGYTF. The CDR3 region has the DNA TGCAGTGCTACCCGGACAGGGGGCTACACCTTC.

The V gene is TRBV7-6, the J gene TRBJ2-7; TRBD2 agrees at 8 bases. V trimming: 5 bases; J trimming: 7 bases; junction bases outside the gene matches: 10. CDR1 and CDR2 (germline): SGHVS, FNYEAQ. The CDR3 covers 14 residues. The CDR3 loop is CASSAGLGTGEQYF. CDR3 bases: TGTGCCAGCAGCGCGGGACTAGGAACGGGGGAGCAGTACTTC. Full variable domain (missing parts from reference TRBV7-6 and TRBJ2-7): GAGVSQSPRYKVTKRGQDVALRCDPISGHVSLYWYRQALGQGPEFLTYFNYEAQQDKSGLPNDRFSAERPEGSISTLTIQRTEQRDSAMYRCASSAGLGTGEQYFGPGTRLTVT.

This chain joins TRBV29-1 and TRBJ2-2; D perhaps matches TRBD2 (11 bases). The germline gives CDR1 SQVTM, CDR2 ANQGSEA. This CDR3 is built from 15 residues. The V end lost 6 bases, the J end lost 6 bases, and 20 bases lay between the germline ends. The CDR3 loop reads CSVRDRGLAAGELFF. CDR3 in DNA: TGCAGCGTCCGGGACAGGGGACTAGCGGCCGGGGAGCTGTTTTTT.

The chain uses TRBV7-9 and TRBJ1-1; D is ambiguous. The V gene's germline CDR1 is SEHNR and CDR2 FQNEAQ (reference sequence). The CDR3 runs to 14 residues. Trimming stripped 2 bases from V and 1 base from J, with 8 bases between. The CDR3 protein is CASSLFSGNTEAFF. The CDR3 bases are TGTGCCAGCAGCTTATTCTCAGGGAACACTGAAGCTTTCTTT.

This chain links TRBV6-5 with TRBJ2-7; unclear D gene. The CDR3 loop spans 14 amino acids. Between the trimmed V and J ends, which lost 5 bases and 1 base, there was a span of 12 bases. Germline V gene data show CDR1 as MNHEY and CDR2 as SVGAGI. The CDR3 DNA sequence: TGTGCCAGCAGTGAAATAGTAGCTTCCTACGAGCAGTACTTC. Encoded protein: CASSEIVASYEQYF.

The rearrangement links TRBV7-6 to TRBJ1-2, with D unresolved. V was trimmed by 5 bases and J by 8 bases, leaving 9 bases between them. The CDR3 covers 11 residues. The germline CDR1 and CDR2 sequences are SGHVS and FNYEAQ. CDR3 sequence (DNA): TGTGCCAGCAGCCCCGGGGAGGGCTACACCTTC. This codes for CASSPGEGYTF.

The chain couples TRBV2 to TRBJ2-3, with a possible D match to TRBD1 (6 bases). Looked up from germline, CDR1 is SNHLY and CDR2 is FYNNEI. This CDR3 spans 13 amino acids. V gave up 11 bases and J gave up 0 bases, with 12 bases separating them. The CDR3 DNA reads TGTGCCGGGGACATTTCTAGCACAGATACGCAGTATTTT. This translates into CAGDISSTDTQYF. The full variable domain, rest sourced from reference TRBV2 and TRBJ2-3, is EPEVTQTPSHQVTQMGQEVILRCVPISNHLYFYWYRQILGQKVEFLVSFYNNEISEKSEIFDDQFSVERPDGSNFTLKIRSTKLEDSAMYFCAGDISSTDTQYFGPGTRLTVL.

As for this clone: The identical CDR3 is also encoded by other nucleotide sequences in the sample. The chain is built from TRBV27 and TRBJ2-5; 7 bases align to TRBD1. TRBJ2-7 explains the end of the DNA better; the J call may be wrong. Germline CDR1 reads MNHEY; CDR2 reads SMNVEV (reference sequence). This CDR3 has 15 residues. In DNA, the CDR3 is TGTGCCAGCAGCTTAACAGGGGAAGGTTCGTACGAGCAGTACTTC. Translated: CASSLTGEGSYEQYF.

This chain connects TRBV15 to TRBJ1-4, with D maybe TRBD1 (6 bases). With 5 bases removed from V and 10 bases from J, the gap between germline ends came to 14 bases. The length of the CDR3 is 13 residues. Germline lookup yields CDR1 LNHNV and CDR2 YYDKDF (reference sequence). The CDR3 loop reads CATSLEQGRKLFF. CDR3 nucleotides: TGTGCCACCAGCCTTGAGCAGGGGCGAAAACTGTTTTTT.

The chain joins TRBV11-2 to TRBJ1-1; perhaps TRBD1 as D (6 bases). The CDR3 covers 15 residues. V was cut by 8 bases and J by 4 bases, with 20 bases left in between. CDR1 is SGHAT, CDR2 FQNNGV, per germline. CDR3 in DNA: TGTGCCAGCGTCCTTACAGGGAGTGGGCCCACTGAAGCTTTCTTT. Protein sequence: CASVLTGSGPTEAFF.

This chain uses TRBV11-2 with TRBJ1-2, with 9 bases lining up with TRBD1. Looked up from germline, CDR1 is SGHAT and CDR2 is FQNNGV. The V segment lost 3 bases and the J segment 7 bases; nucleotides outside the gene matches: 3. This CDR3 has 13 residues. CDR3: CASSLDRGSGYTF. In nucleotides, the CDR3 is TGTGCCAGCAGCTTGGACAGGGGTTCTGGCTACACCTTC. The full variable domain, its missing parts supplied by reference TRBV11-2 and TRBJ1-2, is EAGVAQSPRYKIIEKRQSVAFWCNPISGHATLYWYQQILGQGPKLLIQFQNNGVVDDSQLPKDRFSAERLKGVDSTLKIQPAKLEDSAVYLCASSLDRGSGYTFGSGTRLTVV.

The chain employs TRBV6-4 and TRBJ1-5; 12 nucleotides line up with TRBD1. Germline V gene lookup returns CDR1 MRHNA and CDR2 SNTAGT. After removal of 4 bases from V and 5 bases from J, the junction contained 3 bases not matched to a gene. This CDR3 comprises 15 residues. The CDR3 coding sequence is TGTGCCAGCAGTGCCGGGACAGGGGGCGATCAGCCCCAGCATTTT. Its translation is CASSAGTGGDQPQHF.

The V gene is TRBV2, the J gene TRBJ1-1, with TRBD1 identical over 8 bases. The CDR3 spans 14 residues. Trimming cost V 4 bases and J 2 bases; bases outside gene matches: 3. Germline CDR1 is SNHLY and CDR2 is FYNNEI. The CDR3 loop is CASSGQGQNTEAFF. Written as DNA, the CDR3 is TGTGCCAGCAGTGGACAGGGGCAAAACACTGAAGCTTTCTTT.

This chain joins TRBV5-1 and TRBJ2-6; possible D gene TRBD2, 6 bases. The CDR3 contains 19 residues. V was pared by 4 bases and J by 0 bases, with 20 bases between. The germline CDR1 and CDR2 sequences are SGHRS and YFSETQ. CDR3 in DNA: TGCGCCAGCAGCCTGGAGGGGTTTTACTCCTCCTCTGGGGCCAACGTCCTGACTTTC. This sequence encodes CASSLEGFYSSSGANVLTF.

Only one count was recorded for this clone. The CDR3 sequence: CAIRSTSGGSYNEQFF. The DNA for the CDR3 is TGTGCCATCAGGTCTACTAGCGGGGGGTCCTACAATGAGCAGTTCTTC. The V call is TRBV10-3, the J call TRBJ2-1, with 12 nucleotides matching TRBD2. V was pared by 6 bases and J by 1 base, with 4 bases of the junction left unmatched. CDR3 length equals 16 residues. Per the germline V gene, CDR1 is ENHRY and CDR2 is SYGVKD.

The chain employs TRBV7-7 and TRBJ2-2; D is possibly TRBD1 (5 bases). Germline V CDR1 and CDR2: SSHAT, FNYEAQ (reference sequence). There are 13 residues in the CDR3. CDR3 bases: TGTGCTACCCAGGGCGGTATATCCGGGGAGCTGTTTTTT. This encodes CATQGGISGELFF.

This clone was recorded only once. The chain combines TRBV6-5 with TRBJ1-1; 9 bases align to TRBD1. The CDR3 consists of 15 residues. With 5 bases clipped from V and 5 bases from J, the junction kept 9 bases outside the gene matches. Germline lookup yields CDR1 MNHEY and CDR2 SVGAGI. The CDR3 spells CASSNPGQGKTEAFF. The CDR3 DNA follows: TGTGCCAGCAGTAACCCGGGACAGGGAAAAACTGAAGCTTTCTTT.